Listed here are 23 T cell receptor beta chains from one sample, sequenced in a study of CD8+ T cells in alopecia areata (dated by TCRdb to between 2018 and 2020). What the treatment or condition label conveys for this sample: oral pan-JAK inhibitor, 5-10 mg twice daily. The protocol used for the library was the immunoSEQ multiplex PCR assay. RNA was extracted from all samples and reverse transcribed into cDNA as template for TCR sequencing. The source is immuneACCESS, and TCRdb retained only in-frame sequences with V and J called. Part of the clones is not carried over; for the studies checked, unresolved V genes explain less than half of this, and the remainder is unexplained. The sample yields fewer than 100,000 clones; approximately 70% were counted once. The ten largest clones take up 17% of the sample. Sample: CD8+ T cells sorted from blood, taken at roughly week 45, from a patient treated with tofacitinib. The receptor source for this set is a human donor with alopecia areata.

This clone was detected only a few times. The V and J genes are TRBV25-1 and TRBJ1-1; D gene uncertain. The CDR3 contains 13 residues. CDR1 is MGHDK and CDR2 is SYGVNS in the germline V gene. The ends were cut back, 0 bases at V and 1 base at J, with 3 bases in the middle. CDR3 DNA: TGTGCCAGCAGTGAATACAAGAACACTGAAGCTTTCTTT. Protein product: CASSEYKNTEAFF.

The chain has TRBV6-1 and TRBJ2-1, with a weak D call TRBD2 (7 bases). Trimming removed 7 bases from V and 8 bases from J, with 12 bases in between. The germline V gene encodes CDR1 MNHNS and CDR2 SASEGT. CDR3 length equals 12 residues. CDR3 in amino acids: CASKSGGDEQFF. As DNA, the CDR3 is TGTGCCAGCAAGTCGGGGGGCGATGAGCAGTTCTTC.

The CDR3 nucleotides are TGTGCCAGTAGTATATATGCGGGGAGCAATCAGCCCCAGCATTTT. Protein sequence: CASSIYAGSNQPQHF. The J gene is TRBJ1-5, the V gene TRBV19; D is unresolved. Germline V lookup: CDR1 LNHDA, CDR2 SQIVND (reference sequence). Trimming removed 2 bases at V and 1 base at J, with 9 bases between. This CDR3 is built from 15 residues.

This chain uses TRBV10-2 with TRBJ2-7, with TRBD2 identical over 10 bases. Trimming removed 8 bases from V and 5 bases from J; junction bases left unmatched: 12. Germline CDR1 WSHSY, CDR2 SAAADI. CDR3 length: 15 residues. The CDR3 coding sequence is TGCGCCAGCTCGTCCCAGCGGGGGGGCCCGGACGAGCAGTACTTC. Translation gives CASSSQRGGPDEQYF.

In this sample, this clone turned up a few times. The chain employs TRBV4-3 and TRBJ1-4, with D uncertain. CDR1 LGHNA and CDR2 YSLEER come from the germline V gene. The CDR3 spans 16 residues. V was clipped by 1 base and J by 0 bases, with 9 bases between them. The chain's CDR3 is CASSQAGPTTNEKLFF. The DNA for the CDR3 is TGCGCCAGCAGCCAAGCAGGACCTACAACTAATGAAAAACTGTTTTTT.

This clone was picked up one time. V usage is TRBV4-3 and J usage is TRBJ2-3; D is unclear. CDR3 size: 13 residues. CDR1 LGHNA and CDR2 YSLEER come from the germline V gene. With 0 bases removed from V and 2 bases from J, the gap between germline ends came to 3 bases. CDR3 bases: TGCGCCAGCAGCCAAGATGTCACAGATACGCAGTATTTT. Amino acid sequence: CASSQDVTDTQYF.

The chain uses TRBV4-3 and TRBJ2-7; D not resolved. The CDR3 covers 15 residues. Germline loops: CDR1 LGHNA, CDR2 YSLEER. V lost 1 base and J lost 4, with 14 bases in between. This chain's CDR3 is CASSQARPARYEQYF. The CDR3 DNA follows: TGCGCCAGCAGCCAAGCCCGACCGGCAAGGTACGAGCAGTACTTC.

This chain joins TRBV7-9 and TRBJ1-2, with a weak D call TRBD1 (5 bases). The V gene lost 0 bases and the J gene lost 6 bases, with 8 bases spanning the gap. This CDR3 comprises 13 residues. Germline V gene sequence: CDR1 SEHNR, CDR2 FQNEAQ (reference sequence). The CDR3 sequence: CASSLARGNGYTF. For the CDR3, the DNA is TGTGCCAGCAGCTTAGCGCGGGGGAATGGCTACACCTTC.

The J gene is TRBJ2-2, the V gene TRBV6-1; D remains unclear. V shed 8 bases and J shed 10 bases, with 17 bases lying between them. Germline V gene data show CDR1 as MNHNS and CDR2 as SASEGT. There are 13 residues in the CDR3. In DNA form, the CDR3 reads TGTGCCAGCGGCCCGACATTCCCCGTGGAGCTGTTTTTT. Translation gives CASGPTFPVELFF.

This chain joins TRBV2 and TRBJ2-7; 9 nucleotides line up with TRBD1. Trimming removed 10 bases from V and 3 bases from J; junction bases left unmatched: 10. CDR1 is SNHLY, CDR2 FYNNEI, per germline. CDR3 length equals 14 residues. The CDR3 DNA reads as TGTGCCAATGTTCCGGGACAGGGCCTCTACGAGCAGTACTTC. Amino acids: CANVPGQGLYEQYF. The variable domain in full, with the rest retrieved from reference TRBV2 and TRBJ2-7, is EPEVTQTPSHQVTQMGQEVILRCVPISNHLYFYWYRQILGQKVEFLVSFYNNEISEKSEIFDDQFSVERPDGSNFTLKIRSTKLEDSAMYFCANVPGQGLYEQYFGPGTRLTVT.

V gene TRBV27 combines with J gene TRBJ1-1; TRBD1 aligns across 7 bases. Trimming took 4 bases from V and 8 from J; bases not matched to a gene: 7. The CDR3 contains 13 residues. Germline V gene lookup returns CDR1 MNHEY and CDR2 SMNVEV (reference sequence). CDR3 region: CASSSPMDREAFF. In nucleotides, the CDR3 is TGTGCCAGCAGTTCCCCCATGGACAGGGAAGCTTTCTTT.

The sample holds a few counts of this clone. This chain connects TRBV29-1 to TRBJ2-1, with D tentatively TRBD2 (5 bases). The germline V gene has CDR1 SQVTM and CDR2 ANQGSEA. The CDR3 covers 13 residues. The V end was cut by 8 bases, the J end by 6 bases, with 17 bases between. The DNA of the CDR3 is TGCAGCCTTGCCGGGCTGGCGGGCAATGAGCAGTTCTTC. Amino acids: CSLAGLAGNEQFF.

CDR3 in DNA: TGTGCCAGCAGTGACGGGCGGCCCAGGGACACCGGGGAGCTGTTTTTT. It specifies CASSDGRPRDTGELFF. The genes are TRBV2 and TRBJ2-2, with a possible D match to TRBD1 (5 bases). Germline loops: CDR1 SNHLY, CDR2 FYNNEI. Trimming pared 3 bases from V and 3 bases from J, leaving 14 bases between. This CDR3 is 16 amino acids long.

This sequence joins TRBV7-3 and TRBJ2-1; 8 bases agree with TRBD1. Trimming took 6 bases from V and 10 from J; bases not matched to a gene: 5. The CDR3 runs 12 residues. Germline lookup yields CDR1 SGHTA and CDR2 FQGTGA. The chain's CDR3 is CASSFGQGEQFF. In DNA form, the CDR3 reads TGTGCCAGCAGTTTCGGACAGGGCGAGCAGTTCTTC.

This clone occurred a few times. V gene TRBV28 combines with J gene TRBJ1-1, with D unresolved. The CDR3 is made up of 15 amino acids. V lost 7 bases to trimming and J lost 4 bases, with 19 bases between them. The germline CDR1 and CDR2 sequences are MDHEN and SYDVKM. CDR3 sequence: CASTSDGSFFTEAFF. The CDR3 DNA sequence: TGTGCCAGCACCTCGGATGGCAGCTTCTTCACTGAAGCTTTCTTT.

The J gene is TRBJ2-3, the V gene TRBV7-9, with D possibly being TRBD1 (6 bases). Trimming left V 5 bases short and J 2 bases short, with 17 bases between. The CDR3 runs to 16 residues. Germline loops: CDR1 SEHNR, CDR2 FQNEAQ (reference sequence). The CDR3 bases are TGTGCCAGCAGCAACAGGGACGGATCTTACACAGATACGCAGTATTTT. As protein: CASSNRDGSYTDTQYF.

The sample holds one count of this clone. V usage is TRBV4-1 and J usage is TRBJ2-7, with D uncertain. The germline V gene has CDR1 MGHRA and CDR2 YSYEKL. This CDR3 contains 14 residues. The V and J ends lost 1 base and 2 bases respectively, with 9 bases between them. The CDR3 DNA is TGCGCCAGCAGCCAAGTTAACAGTCCCTACGAGCAGTACTTC. Its protein is CASSQVNSPYEQYF.

Comment on this clone: The CDR3 end shows no conserved phenylalanine or tryptophan, and so a read error is likely. The chain uses TRBV28 and TRBJ2-6; 9 nucleotides line up with TRBD1. Trimming cost V 6 bases and J 2 bases; bases outside gene matches: 5. The CDR3 totals 16 residues. Germline V lookup: CDR1 MDHEN, CDR2 SYDVKM. CDR3 bases: TGTGCCAGCAGCCGGGACAGGGAACCTGGGGCCAACGTCCTGACTTCC. This sequence encodes CASSRDREPGANVLTS.

The rearrangement joins TRBV11-2 to TRBJ2-7; D may be TRBD2 (5 bases). The CDR3 spans 14 residues. Germline lookup yields CDR1 SGHAT and CDR2 FQNNGV. Trimming removed 5 bases from V and 6 bases from J, with 17 bases in between. The CDR3 protein is CASSVGVAGTEQYF. For the CDR3, the DNA is TGTGCCAGCAGCGTCGGGGTTGCGGGTACCGAGCAGTACTTC.

The chain joins TRBV27 to TRBJ2-2; 10 bases line up with TRBD2. Germline V gene lookup returns CDR1 MNHEY and CDR2 SMNVEV (reference sequence). Trimming cost V 6 bases and J 4 bases; bases outside gene matches: 8. The CDR3 is made up of 16 amino acids. CDR3 DNA sequence: TGTGCCAGCAGCATAGCGGGGGGCAGGATCACCGGGGAGCTGTTTTTT. It yields the protein CASSIAGGRITGELFF.

This clone was seen a handful of times. The chain uses TRBV14 and TRBJ2-3; TRBD2 might be the D (6 bases). V was cut by 0 bases and J by 8 bases, with 12 bases left in between. The CDR3 totals 14 residues. The germline gives CDR1 SGHDN, CDR2 FVKESK. DNA for the CDR3: TGTGCCAGCAGCCAAGAACGGGGACTTGTTACGCAGTATTTT. Amino acids: CASSQERGLVTQYF.

This chain's CDR3 is CASSGPNSGNTIYF. The CDR3 coding sequence is TGTGCCAGCAGTGGCCCGAACTCTGGAAACACCATATATTTT. The chain combines TRBV25-1 with TRBJ1-3; D call uncertain. Trimming removed 4 bases from V and 0 bases from J, with 7 bases in between. The CDR3 has 14 residues. Germline assignment: CDR1 MGHDK and CDR2 SYGVNS. Full variable domain (remainder filled in from reference TRBV25-1 and TRBJ1-3): EADIYQTPRYLVIGTGKKITLECSQTMGHDKMYWYQQDPGMELHLIHYSYGVNSTEKGDLSSESTVSRIRTEHFPLTLESARPSHTSQYLCASSGPNSGNTIYFGEGSWLTVV.

The chain couples TRBV7-8 to TRBJ2-1; possibly TRBD2 for D (6 bases). V lost 4 bases and J 9 bases, leaving 22 bases between the germline ends. CDR3 length: 16 residues. Per the germline V gene, CDR1 is SGHVS and CDR2 is FQNEAQ. CDR3 in DNA: TGTGCCAGCAGCTCACGGACCCGGGACTCAGGCGGTGAGCAGTTCTTC. Translation: CASSSRTRDSGGEQFF.